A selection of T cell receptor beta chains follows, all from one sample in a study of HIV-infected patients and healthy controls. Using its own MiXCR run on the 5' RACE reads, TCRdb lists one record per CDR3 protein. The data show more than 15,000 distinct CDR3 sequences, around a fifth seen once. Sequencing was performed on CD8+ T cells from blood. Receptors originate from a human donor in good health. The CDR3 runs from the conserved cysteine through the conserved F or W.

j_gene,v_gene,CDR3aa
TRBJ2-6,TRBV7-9,CASVQKGQRSSGANVLTF
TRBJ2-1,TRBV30,CAWSGPNPLAGVDNEQFF
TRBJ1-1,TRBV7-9,CASSLVGSLNTEAFF
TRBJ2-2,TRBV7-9,CASSFPSGGNANTGELFF
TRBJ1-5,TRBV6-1,CASSGLSNQPQHF
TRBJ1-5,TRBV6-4,CASSFTGQPQHF
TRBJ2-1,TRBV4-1,CASSQTLGQSGNEQFF
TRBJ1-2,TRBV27,CASSSGQGLYGYTF
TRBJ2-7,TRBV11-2,CASSGQGFEQYF
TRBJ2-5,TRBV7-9,CASIGSGQETQYF
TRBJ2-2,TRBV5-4,CASSPVPAETGELFF
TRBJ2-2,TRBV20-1,CSARDLAGDTGELFF
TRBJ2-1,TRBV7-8,CASSHSSGLSYNEQFF
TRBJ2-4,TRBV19,CASSPLLAEIAKNIQYF
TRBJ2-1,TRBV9,CASSTSGTSWENYNEQFF
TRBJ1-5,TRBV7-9,CASSLISGNSNQPQHF
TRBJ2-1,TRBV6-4,CASSLSGGANEQFF
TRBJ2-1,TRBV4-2,CASSQERLAVYNEQFF
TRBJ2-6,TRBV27,CASSSGANVLTF
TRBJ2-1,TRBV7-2,CASSLLRTSGVPYNEQFF
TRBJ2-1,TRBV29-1,CSVAILMTQALDEQFF
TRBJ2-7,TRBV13,CASSLGHGLAEGYEQYF
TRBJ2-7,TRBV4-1,CASSQDQRVAGGREQYF
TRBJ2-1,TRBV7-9,CASSPPASGGNEQFF
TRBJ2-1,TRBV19,CASSIDLTRTNEQFF
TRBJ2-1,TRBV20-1,CSASAGSSYNEQFF
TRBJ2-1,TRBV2,CASSERVAGVYNEQFF
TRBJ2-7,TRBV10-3,CAISDSGYEQYF
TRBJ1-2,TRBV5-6,CASSLLRGLNYGYTF
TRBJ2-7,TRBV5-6,CASSLGQGLFYEQYF
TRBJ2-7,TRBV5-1,CASSPGTDTYEQYF
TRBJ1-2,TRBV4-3,CASSQADGLFYGYTF